The rows below give T cell receptor beta chains drawn from one sample of a study of cytomegalovirus exposure and HLA in healthy donors. The repertoire was sequenced with immunoSEQ multiplex PCR; TCRdb's copy has only in-frame clones and lacks some. The sample yields roughly 61,000 clones, more than 70% seen once. Sequenced input: PBMCs. Receptor source: a man aged 25 to 40 in good health and CMV-seropositive. CDR3s include the opening cysteine and the closing phenylalanine or tryptophan. Each record gives: clone size, J gene, V gene, D gene, CDR3 protein, CDR3 DNA. A D gene is named only where the DNA matches it firmly. Clone sizes are given selectively: once, few, many, or a class where the clone is expanded.

clone_size: .; j_call: TRBJ2-7; v_call: TRBV6-5; d_call: TRBD2; cdr3_aa: CASSYSVTSGSYEQYF; cdr3_nt: TGTGCCAGCAGTTACTCAGTGACTAGCGGATCGTACGAGCAGTACTTC
clone_size: few; j_call: TRBJ2-6; v_call: TRBV5-4; d_call: TRBD1; cdr3_aa: CASTDRLSGANVLTF; cdr3_nt: TGTGCCAGCACGGACAGGCTCTCTGGGGCCAACGTCCTGACTTTC
clone_size: .; j_call: TRBJ2-5; v_call: TRBV18; d_call: .; cdr3_aa: CASSGGDQETQYF; cdr3_nt: TGTGCCAGCTCAGGAGGGGATCAAGAGACCCAGTACTTC
clone_size: .; j_call: TRBJ2-1; v_call: TRBV28; d_call: .; cdr3_aa: CASKGLGDLQNEQFF; cdr3_nt: TGTGCCAGCAAGGGGTTGGGGGACTTACAGAATGAGCAGTTCTTC
clone_size: .; j_call: TRBJ2-5; v_call: TRBV7-9; d_call: TRBD2; cdr3_aa: CASRSLLAGVGKETQYF; cdr3_nt: TGTGCCAGCAGGAGTTTACTAGCGGGAGTGGGGAAAGAGACCCAGTACTTC
clone_size: .; j_call: TRBJ1-2; v_call: TRBV6-5; d_call: TRBD1; cdr3_aa: CASSYQGQTNYGYTF; cdr3_nt: TGTGCCAGCAGTTACCAGGGACAGACGAACTATGGCTACACCTTC
clone_size: .; j_call: TRBJ2-2; v_call: TRBV7-2; d_call: TRBD1; cdr3_aa: CASSPQGAVTGELFF; cdr3_nt: TGTGCCAGCAGCCCGCAGGGGGCGGTCACCGGGGAGCTGTTTTTT
clone_size: .; j_call: TRBJ2-7; v_call: TRBV23-1; d_call: TRBD2; cdr3_aa: CASSQTSGTYEQYF; cdr3_nt: TGCGCCAGCAGTCAGACTAGCGGGACCTACGAGCAGTACTTC
clone_size: .; j_call: TRBJ2-3; v_call: TRBV15; d_call: TRBD1; cdr3_aa: CATSRTGALHTDTQYF; cdr3_nt: TGTGCCACCAGCAGAACAGGGGCCCTACACACAGATACGCAGTATTTT
clone_size: .; j_call: TRBJ1-2; v_call: TRBV6-6; d_call: .; cdr3_aa: CASSLVAEGPLAYTF; cdr3_nt: TGTGCCAGCAGTTTGGTGGCAGAGGGCCCTCTTGCCTACACCTTC
clone_size: once; j_call: TRBJ1-2; v_call: TRBV25-1; d_call: .; cdr3_aa: CASSEWGGANYGYTF; cdr3_nt: TGTGCCAGCAGTGAATGGGGGGGAGCTAACTATGGCTACACCTTC
clone_size: .; j_call: TRBJ1-1; v_call: TRBV7-3; d_call: .; cdr3_aa: CASSNSSNTEAFF; cdr3_nt: TGTGCCAGCAGCAACAGTTCGAACACTGAAGCTTTCTTT
clone_size: .; j_call: TRBJ2-7; v_call: TRBV7-3; d_call: TRBD2; cdr3_aa: CASSSVRTSGRITYEQYF; cdr3_nt: TGTGCCAGCAGCTCCGTAAGGACTAGCGGGAGGATTACTTACGAGCAGTACTTC
clone_size: .; j_call: TRBJ1-2; v_call: TRBV18; d_call: TRBD1; cdr3_aa: CASNTQGADYGYTF; cdr3_nt: TGTGCCAGCAACACTCAGGGGGCGGACTATGGCTACACCTTC
clone_size: .; j_call: TRBJ2-1; v_call: TRBV13; d_call: .; cdr3_aa: CASKEVRSYNEQFF; cdr3_nt: TGTGCCAGCAAGGAGGTCAGGTCCTACAATGAGCAGTTCTTC
clone_size: .; j_call: TRBJ2-3; v_call: TRBV28; d_call: .; cdr3_aa: CASSLEGAEGTDTQYF; cdr3_nt: TGTGCCAGCAGTTTGGAGGGGGCGGAGGGCACAGATACGCAGTATTTT
clone_size: .; j_call: TRBJ2-2; v_call: TRBV5-1; d_call: TRBD2; cdr3_aa: CASSLASGTQTGELFF; cdr3_nt: TGCGCCAGCAGCTTGGCTAGCGGGACCCAAACCGGGGAGCTGTTTTTT
clone_size: .; j_call: TRBJ1-1; v_call: TRBV28; d_call: TRBD1; cdr3_aa: CASSPDRGGAEAFF; cdr3_nt: TGTGCCAGCAGTCCTGACAGGGGAGGGGCTGAAGCTTTCTTT
clone_size: .; j_call: TRBJ2-1; v_call: TRBV18; d_call: TRBD2; cdr3_aa: CASSPLAGEPINEQFF; cdr3_nt: TGTGCCAGCTCACCTCTAGCGGGAGAACCCATCAATGAGCAGTTCTTC
clone_size: .; j_call: TRBJ1-2; v_call: TRBV18; d_call: TRBD1; cdr3_aa: CASSPDRAAANYGYTF; cdr3_nt: TGTGCCAGCTCACCGGACAGGGCGGCAGCTAACTATGGCTACACCTTC
clone_size: once; j_call: TRBJ1-2; v_call: TRBV28; d_call: .; cdr3_aa: CAIRTSGRNYGYTF; cdr3_nt: TGTGCCATCAGAACCTCCGGCAGGAACTATGGCTACACCTTC
clone_size: .; j_call: TRBJ2-1; v_call: TRBV6-1; d_call: TRBD2; cdr3_aa: CASSVTLAGPYNEQFF; cdr3_nt: TGTGCCAGCAGTGTAACACTAGCGGGTCCCTACAATGAGCAGTTCTTC
clone_size: .; j_call: TRBJ1-4; v_call: TRBV7-9; d_call: .; cdr3_aa: CASSLAPGEKLFF; cdr3_nt: TGTGCCAGCAGCTTAGCACCAGGCGAAAAACTGTTTTTT
clone_size: .; j_call: TRBJ1-5; v_call: TRBV6-5; d_call: TRBD1; cdr3_aa: CASSRDREVNQPQHF; cdr3_nt: TGTGCCAGCAGCCGCGACAGGGAGGTCAATCAGCCCCAGCATTTT
clone_size: .; j_call: TRBJ1-2; v_call: TRBV6-1; d_call: .; cdr3_aa: CASSEKAGAEQNYGYTF; cdr3_nt: TGTGCCAGCAGTGAAAAGGCTGGGGCGGAACAAAACTATGGCTACACCTTC
clone_size: .; j_call: TRBJ2-2; v_call: TRBV30; d_call: TRBD2; cdr3_aa: CASPRDGRAGTGELFF; cdr3_nt: TGTGCCTCCCCTAGGGACGGGAGGGCCGGCACCGGGGAGCTGTTTTTT
clone_size: .; j_call: TRBJ1-1; v_call: TRBV4-1; d_call: .; cdr3_aa: CASSQDGGSNTEAFF; cdr3_nt: TGCGCCAGCAGCCAAGATGGGGGCTCGAACACTGAAGCTTTCTTT
clone_size: .; j_call: TRBJ2-1; v_call: TRBV7-6; d_call: .; cdr3_aa: CASSLIAASYNEQFF; cdr3_nt: TGTGCCAGCAGCTTAATAGCTGCCTCCTACAATGAGCAGTTCTTC
clone_size: .; j_call: TRBJ2-1; v_call: TRBV5-1; d_call: .; cdr3_aa: CASRPYGSGTRIYNEQFF; cdr3_nt: TGCGCCAGCAGACCTTACGGTTCCGGGACACGCATTTACAATGAGCAGTTCTTC
clone_size: .; j_call: TRBJ2-1; v_call: TRBV11-2; d_call: TRBD2; cdr3_aa: CASSLQGASGSYEQFF; cdr3_nt: TGTGCCAGCAGCTTACAGGGCGCTAGCGGGAGTTATGAGCAGTTCTTC
clone_size: .; j_call: TRBJ2-1; v_call: TRBV7-3; d_call: TRBD2; cdr3_aa: CASRATSGSENEQFF; cdr3_nt: TGTGCCAGCAGAGCGACTAGCGGGAGTGAAAATGAGCAGTTCTTC
clone_size: .; j_call: TRBJ2-2; v_call: TRBV6-5; d_call: TRBD2; cdr3_aa: CASRPREGGTGELFF; cdr3_nt: TGTGCCAGCAGGCCGCGGGAGGGTGGGACCGGGGAGCTGTTTTTT
clone_size: .; j_call: TRBJ2-1; v_call: TRBV5-4; d_call: .; cdr3_aa: CASSLDRVESEQFF; cdr3_nt: TGTGCCAGCAGCTTGGACAGGGTAGAAAGTGAGCAGTTCTTC
clone_size: .; j_call: TRBJ2-2; v_call: TRBV9; d_call: TRBD2; cdr3_aa: CASSVSVAGYTGELFF; cdr3_nt: TGTGCCAGCAGCGTTTCGGTAGCGGGATACACCGGGGAGCTGTTTTTT
clone_size: .; j_call: TRBJ2-7; v_call: TRBV19; d_call: .; cdr3_aa: CASSARDTNYEQYF; cdr3_nt: TGTGCCAGTAGTGCCCGGGACACCAACTACGAGCAGTACTTC
clone_size: .; j_call: TRBJ2-2; v_call: TRBV6-6; d_call: TRBD2; cdr3_aa: CASNGAGGTGELFF; cdr3_nt: TGTGCCAGCAATGGAGCGGGAGGAACCGGGGAGCTGTTTTTT
clone_size: .; j_call: TRBJ1-2; v_call: TRBV11-1; d_call: .; cdr3_aa: CASSETGVGGYTF; cdr3_nt: TGTGCCAGCAGTGAGACAGGCGTGGGGGGCTACACCTTC
clone_size: .; j_call: TRBJ1-6; v_call: TRBV27; d_call: TRBD1; cdr3_aa: CASSLLGQGYSPLHF; cdr3_nt: TGTGCCAGCAGTTTGTTAGGACAGGGTTATTCACCCCTCCACTTT
clone_size: .; j_call: TRBJ2-1; v_call: TRBV28; d_call: .; cdr3_aa: CASTPSRLGGEQFF; cdr3_nt: TGTGCCAGCACCCCAAGTAGACTCGGCGGAGAGCAGTTCTTC
clone_size: .; j_call: TRBJ1-1; v_call: TRBV9; d_call: TRBD1; cdr3_aa: CASSETGQGSSEAFF; cdr3_nt: TGTGCCAGCAGCGAAACGGGACAGGGTTCATCGGAAGCTTTCTTT
clone_size: .; j_call: TRBJ2-7; v_call: TRBV18; d_call: .; cdr3_aa: CASSPTQDTEQYF; cdr3_nt: TGTGCCAGCTCACCAACTCAGGACACCGAGCAGTACTTC
clone_size: .; j_call: TRBJ2-1; v_call: TRBV9; d_call: .; cdr3_aa: CASSVDGGSYNEQFF; cdr3_nt: TGTGCCAGCAGCGTCGACGGGGGTTCCTACAATGAGCAGTTCTTC
clone_size: .; j_call: TRBJ2-5; v_call: TRBV11-2; d_call: TRBD1; cdr3_aa: CASSPLRGPETQYF; cdr3_nt: TGTGCCAGCAGCCCCCTCAGGGGGCCGGAGACCCAGTACTTC
clone_size: .; j_call: TRBJ2-4; v_call: TRBV5-1; d_call: .; cdr3_aa: CASRPTVAGAKNIQYF; cdr3_nt: TGCGCCAGCAGACCGACGGTTGCAGGAGCCAAAAACATTCAGTACTTC
clone_size: .; j_call: TRBJ2-7; v_call: TRBV30; d_call: TRBD2; cdr3_aa: CACRPVTSDEQYF; cdr3_nt: TGTGCCTGCCGCCCTGTGACTAGCGACGAGCAGTACTTC
clone_size: .; j_call: TRBJ1-5; v_call: TRBV7-9; d_call: TRBD1; cdr3_aa: CASSRQGNQPQHF; cdr3_nt: TGTGCCAGCAGCCGACAGGGGAATCAGCCCCAGCATTTT
clone_size: .; j_call: TRBJ2-1; v_call: TRBV5-1; d_call: TRBD2; cdr3_aa: CASSLSLAGLSYNEQFF; cdr3_nt: TGCGCCAGCAGCTTGTCGCTAGCGGGGCTCTCCTACAATGAGCAGTTCTTC
clone_size: .; j_call: TRBJ2-3; v_call: TRBV4-3; d_call: TRBD1; cdr3_aa: CASSPNQGAGTDTQYF; cdr3_nt: TGCGCCAGCAGCCCTAATCAGGGGGCCGGCACAGATACGCAGTATTTT
clone_size: .; j_call: TRBJ2-2; v_call: TRBV7-6; d_call: TRBD1; cdr3_aa: CASSLRNRDRVYTGELFF; cdr3_nt: TGTGCCAGCAGCCTCCGCAACCGGGACAGGGTTTACACCGGGGAGCTGTTTTTT
clone_size: .; j_call: TRBJ2-5; v_call: TRBV6-1; d_call: .; cdr3_aa: CASSEARRLQETQYF; cdr3_nt: TGTGCCAGCAGTGAAGCTAGGAGGCTCCAAGAGACCCAGTACTTC
clone_size: .; j_call: TRBJ1-4; v_call: TRBV7-9; d_call: TRBD1; cdr3_aa: CASSSDRVNEKLFF; cdr3_nt: TGTGCCAGCAGCTCCGACAGGGTTAATGAAAAACTGTTTTTT
clone_size: .; j_call: TRBJ2-5; v_call: TRBV18; d_call: .; cdr3_aa: CASSREGWQYF; cdr3_nt: TGTGCCAGCTCACGAGAGGGTTGGCAGTACTTC
clone_size: .; j_call: TRBJ2-7; v_call: TRBV9; d_call: .; cdr3_aa: CASSVGSLGVGEQYF; cdr3_nt: TGTGCCAGCAGCGTAGGGTCACTAGGAGTGGGGGAGCAGTACTTC
clone_size: .; j_call: TRBJ2-1; v_call: TRBV10-3; d_call: .; cdr3_aa: CAISESSSSSYNEQFF; cdr3_nt: TGTGCCATCAGTGAGTCTAGCTCGAGCTCCTACAATGAGCAGTTCTTC
clone_size: .; j_call: TRBJ1-2; v_call: TRBV28; d_call: TRBD1; cdr3_aa: CASSLGQGAHGYTF; cdr3_nt: TGTGCCAGCAGTTTAGGGCAGGGGGCGCATGGCTACACCTTC
clone_size: .; j_call: TRBJ2-7; v_call: TRBV25-1; d_call: TRBD2; cdr3_aa: CASRGPSGTYEQYF; cdr3_nt: TGTGCCAGCAGGGGGCCTAGCGGCACCTACGAGCAGTACTTC
clone_size: .; j_call: TRBJ2-7; v_call: TRBV5-1; d_call: TRBD1; cdr3_aa: CASSPQGAAYEQYF; cdr3_nt: TGCGCCAGCAGCCCCCAGGGGGCGGCCTACGAGCAGTACTTC
clone_size: .; j_call: TRBJ1-2; v_call: TRBV11-2; d_call: .; cdr3_aa: CASSLDGLVNTF; cdr3_nt: TGTGCCAGCAGCTTAGATGGGCTGGTCAACACCTTC
clone_size: .; j_call: TRBJ1-2; v_call: TRBV6-5; d_call: .; cdr3_aa: CASRNQYGYTF; cdr3_nt: TGTGCCAGCAGGAACCAGTATGGCTACACCTTC
clone_size: .; j_call: TRBJ2-1; v_call: TRBV19; d_call: TRBD2; cdr3_aa: CASSIGLAGGPGNEQFF; cdr3_nt: TGTGCCAGTAGTATCGGACTAGCGGGAGGGCCGGGGAATGAGCAGTTCTTC